This T cell receptor beta chain was profiled in a study of molecular identifiers for immune sequencing clone quantification. TCRdb reanalysed the PCR reads using MiXCR and keeps one entry per CDR3 protein. Of more than 35,000 distinct CDR3 sequences detected, about 19% appear once; the ten largest clones hold more than 0.95%. The germline V gene encodes CDR1 SGHRS and CDR2 YFSETQ. The CDR3 is made up of 16 amino acids. Unmatched junction bases numbered 12, after V lost 3 bases and J lost 4 bases. The chain carries TRBV5-1 and TRBJ1-1; 7 nucleotides agree with TRBD1. The specimen was naive CD8+ T cells from blood, with Jurkat cell RNA spiked in. Specified subset: FACS-sorted CD8+CD4-CCR7+CD45RA+ naive T cells. The clonotype originates from a human donor in good health. Some libraries in this study had Jurkat cell RNA spiked in. In nucleotides, the CDR3 is TGCGCCAGCAGCTCCGGGACAGACATCTCTGGCACTGAAGCTTTCTTT. Translation gives CASSSGTDISGTEAFF.